Sequencing of this T cell receptor beta chain was carried out in a study of vaccination effects on CD4 cells after COVID-19. Expansion of antigen-specific CD4+ T cells with viral peptide pools was carried out by the ViraFEST assay before sequencing. Cells that had been cultured for less than 13 days were the source of isolated CD4+ T cells. Infection with SARS-CoV-2 occurred in the person between March and December 2020, and PCR confirmed it. CDR3 length equals 13 residues. The germline CDR1 and CDR2 sequences are LNHDA and SQIVND (reference sequence). Worth noting for this clone: The target antigen is unknown. The junction differs from germline at one of its ends, possibly a read error.

Here immunoSEQ multiplex PCR was the method, and the copy in TCRdb shows in-frame clones only, minus some. Among around 46,000 clones listed, 65% to 70% were seen once. The sample consisted of CD4+ T cells from PBMCs cultured with a peptide pool, taken before COVID-19 vaccination. The chain recombines TRBV19 with TRBJ2-7; D tentatively fits TRBD1 or TRBD2 (5 bases each). The source of this sequence is a human donor who had a prior SARS-CoV-2 infection. CDR3 sequence reads: CASSIGAGAAPHF. CDR3 nucleotide sequence: TGTGCCAGTAGTATTGGGGCCGGGGCGGCCCCGCACTTC. Full variable domain (missing parts from reference TRBV19 and TRBJ2-7): DGGITQSPKYLFRKEGQNVTLSCEQNLNHDAMYWYRQDPGQGLRLIYYSQIVNDFQKGDIAEGYSVSREKKESFPLTVTSAQKNPTAFYLCASSIGAGAAPHFGPGTRLTVT.